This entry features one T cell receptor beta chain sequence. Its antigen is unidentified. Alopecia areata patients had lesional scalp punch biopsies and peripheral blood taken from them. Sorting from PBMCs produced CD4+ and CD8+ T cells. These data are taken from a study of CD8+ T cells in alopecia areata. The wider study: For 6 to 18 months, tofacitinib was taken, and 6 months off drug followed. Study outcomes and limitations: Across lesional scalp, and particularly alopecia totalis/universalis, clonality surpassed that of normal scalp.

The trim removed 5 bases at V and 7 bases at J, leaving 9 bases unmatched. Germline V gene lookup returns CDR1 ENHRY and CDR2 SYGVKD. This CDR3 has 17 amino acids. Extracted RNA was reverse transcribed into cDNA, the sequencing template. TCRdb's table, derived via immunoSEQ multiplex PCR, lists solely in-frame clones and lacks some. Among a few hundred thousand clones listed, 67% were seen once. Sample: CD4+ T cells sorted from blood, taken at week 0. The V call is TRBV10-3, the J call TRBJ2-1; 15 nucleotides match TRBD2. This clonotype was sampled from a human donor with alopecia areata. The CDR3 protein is CAISNPGTSGGTNEQFF. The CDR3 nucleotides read TGTGCCATCAGTAATCCCGGGACTAGCGGGGGGACTAATGAGCAGTTCTTC.